This paragraph covers one T cell receptor (beta chain) sequence. Its antigen remains unidentified. This entry comes from a study of TIL therapy for anti-PD-1-resistant metastatic lung cancer. About the research overall: Tumors had a median PD-L1 proportion score of about 6.6%. Four tumors were EGFR-mutant and two were ALK-rearranged.

The immunoSEQ assay was v3. The table came from immunoSEQ multiplex PCR; TCRdb's copy has only in-frame clones and leaves some out. The sample consists of about 60,000 clones, under 75% of them appearing once. As to time point: pre-treatment sample, taken before nivolumab and TIL therapy. Study findings and constraints: Treatment-naive, never-smoker and oncogene-addicted patients were overrepresented in this highly selected cohort. TIL clonotype persistence in blood showed no apparent association with response.

V dropped 4 bases and J dropped 8; count of bases not matched to a gene: 7. The V gene's germline CDR1 is LGHNA and CDR2 YNFKEQ. The CDR3 spans 13 residues. The clonotype was recovered from a person aged 30 to 80 with non-small cell lung cancer. The J gene is TRBJ2-7, the V gene TRBV4-2, with TRBD2 matching 8 bases. The input for sequencing was blood, taken at baseline. CDR3 coding DNA: TGTGCCAGCAGCCCCGGGGGGGGAAAAAAGCAGTACTTC. Its translation: CASSPGGGKKQYF.